The clone carrying this T cell receptor (beta chain) has a count of ten or more. The target antigen is unknown. This sample was taken from a study of T cells in Graves' hyperthyroidism and ophthalmopathy. The CDR3 regions of TCR beta were amplified from RNA transcripts. The primer set for the first-round RT-PCR of the TCR CDR3 was HTBI. TCRdb redid the calling of the multiplex PCR reads with MiXCR, one entry per CDR3 protein. The table lists under 700,000 distinct CDR3 sequences, about 43% of them singletons. Broader study findings: Using 13 V-J features, a model discriminated ophthalmopathy from stable hyperthyroidism.

V was clipped by 3 bases and J by 2 bases, with 13 bases between them. In germline, CDR1 is SEHNR, CDR2 FQNEAQ (reference sequence). CDR3 length: 15 residues. The V call is TRBV7-9, the J call TRBJ1-2; D ambiguous. The sequence was collected from a woman under 30 with Graves' hyperthyroidism. Sequenced input: peripheral blood or thyroid tissue (not recorded which). The CDR3 protein is CASSLDWTANYGYTF. The DNA of the CDR3 is TGTGCCAGCAGCTTGGACTGGACGGCGAACTATGGCTACACCTTC.